This entry features one TCR beta chain sequence. J gave up 7 bases and V 0 bases, and 2 bases lay outside the gene matches. CDR3 length equals 15 residues. The germline V gene has CDR1 SGHRS and CDR2 YFSETQ. The entry originates in a study of metastatic and nonmetastatic thyroid tumors. Patients were all untreated before their thyroid surgery. Via MiXCR, TCRdb re-called the PCR reads. The sample carries 30,000 to 45,000 clones, around 30% recorded once. This clonotype was obtained from a male donor with papillary thyroid cancer or a benign thyroid nodule (not recorded which). Some clones in this sample may be carry-over from other donors' samples. The sequenced material came from blood. V gene TRBV5-1 combines with J gene TRBJ2-1; TRBD2 aligns across 12 bases. CDR3 nucleotide sequence: TGCGCCAGCAGCTTGGCGGGGACTAGCGGGAATGAGCAGTTCTTC. Protein: CASSLAGTSGNEQFF. Based on the CDR3 plus reference TRBV5-1 and TRBJ2-1, the full variable domain is KAGVTQTPRYLIKTRGQQVTLSCSPISGHRSVSWYQQTPGQGLQFLFEYFSETQRNKGNFPGRFSGRQFSNSRSEMNVSTLELGDSALYLCASSLAGTSGNEQFFGPGTRLTVL.